This T cell receptor beta chain was sequenced for a study of Tregs in tolerant kidney transplant recipients. As concerns this clone: Its matching antigen is unknown.

The J segment lost 5 bases and the V segment lost 4 bases, leaving 8 bases of the junction unmatched. CDR3 length: 15 residues. Germline lookup yields CDR1 MNHEY and CDR2 SMNVEV (reference sequence). Study-level results: The small number of patients limits these findings pending further validation.

Here immunoSEQ multiplex PCR was the method, and the copy in TCRdb shows in-frame clones only, minus some. The repertoire has about 240,000 clones, about 80% of them found once; the top ten carry around 0.6%. This clonotype was obtained from a human donor in good health. The sequencing input was CD4+ T cells from blood. The V gene is TRBV27, the J gene TRBJ2-7; 10 bases are a match to TRBD1. The CDR3 sequence: CASSSPGQGPHEQYF. The CDR3 nucleotides are TGTGCCAGCAGTTCCCCGGGACAGGGGCCCCACGAGCAGTACTTC.